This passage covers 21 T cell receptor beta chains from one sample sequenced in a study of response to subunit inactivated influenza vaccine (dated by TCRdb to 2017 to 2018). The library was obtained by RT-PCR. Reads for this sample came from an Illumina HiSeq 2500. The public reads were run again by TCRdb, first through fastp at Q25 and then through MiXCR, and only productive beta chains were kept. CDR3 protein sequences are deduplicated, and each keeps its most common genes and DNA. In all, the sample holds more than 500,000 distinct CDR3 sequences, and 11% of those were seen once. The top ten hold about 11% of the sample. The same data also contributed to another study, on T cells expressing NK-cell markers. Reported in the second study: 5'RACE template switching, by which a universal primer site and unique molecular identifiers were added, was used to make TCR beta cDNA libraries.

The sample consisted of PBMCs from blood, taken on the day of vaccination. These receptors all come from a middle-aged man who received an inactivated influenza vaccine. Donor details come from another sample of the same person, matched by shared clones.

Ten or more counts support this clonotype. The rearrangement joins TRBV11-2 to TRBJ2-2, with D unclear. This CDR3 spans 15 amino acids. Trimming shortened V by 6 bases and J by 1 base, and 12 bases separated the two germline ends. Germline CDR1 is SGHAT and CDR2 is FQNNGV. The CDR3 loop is CASSHRWGNTGELFF. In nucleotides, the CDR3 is TGTGCCAGCAGTCATAGGTGGGGGAACACCGGGGAGCTGTTTTTT.

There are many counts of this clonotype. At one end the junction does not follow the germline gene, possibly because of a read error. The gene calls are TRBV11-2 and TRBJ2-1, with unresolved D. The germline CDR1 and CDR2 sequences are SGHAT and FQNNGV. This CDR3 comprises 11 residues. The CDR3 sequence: CASSLSVASVF. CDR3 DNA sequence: TGTGCCAGCAGCTTATCAGTGGCGTCGGTCTTC. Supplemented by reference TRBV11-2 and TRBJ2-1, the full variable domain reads EAGVAQSPRYKIIEKRQSVAFWCNPISGHATLYWYQQILGQGPKLLIQFQNNGVVDDSQLPKDRFSAERLKGVDSTLKIQPAKLEDSAVYLCASSLSVASVFGPGTRLTVL.

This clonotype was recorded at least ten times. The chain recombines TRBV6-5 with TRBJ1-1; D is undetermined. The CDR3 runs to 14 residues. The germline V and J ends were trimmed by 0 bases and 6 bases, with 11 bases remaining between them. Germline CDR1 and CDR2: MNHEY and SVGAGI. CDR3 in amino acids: CASSYSPSQSEAFF. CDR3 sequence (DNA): TGTGCCAGCAGTTACTCGCCCAGTCAATCTGAAGCTTTCTTT.

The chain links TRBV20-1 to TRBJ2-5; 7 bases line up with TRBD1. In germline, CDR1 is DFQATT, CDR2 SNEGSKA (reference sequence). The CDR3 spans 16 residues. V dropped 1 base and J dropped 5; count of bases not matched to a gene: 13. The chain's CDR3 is CSARAKGAGKGETQYF. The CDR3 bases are TGCAGTGCTAGAGCTAAGGGGGCTGGTAAAGGGGAGACCCAGTACTTC.

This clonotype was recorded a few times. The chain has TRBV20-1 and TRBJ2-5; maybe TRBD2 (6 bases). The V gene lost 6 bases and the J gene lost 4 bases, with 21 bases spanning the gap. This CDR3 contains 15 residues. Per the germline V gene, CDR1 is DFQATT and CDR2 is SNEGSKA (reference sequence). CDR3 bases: TGCAGTGCCATCAACCCTCTAGCGAGTGGAGAGACCCAGTACTTC. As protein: CSAINPLASGETQYF.

CDR3 bases: TGTGCCAGCTTCAGGGGGGAGACCCAGTACTTC. This gives the protein CASFRGETQYF. The chain links TRBV7-9 to TRBJ2-5; 7 bases are a match to TRBD1. Losses at the gene ends were 8 bases for V and 5 bases for J; bases not matched to a gene: 2. This CDR3 has 11 amino acids. The germline V gene has CDR1 SEHNR and CDR2 FQNEAQ (reference sequence).

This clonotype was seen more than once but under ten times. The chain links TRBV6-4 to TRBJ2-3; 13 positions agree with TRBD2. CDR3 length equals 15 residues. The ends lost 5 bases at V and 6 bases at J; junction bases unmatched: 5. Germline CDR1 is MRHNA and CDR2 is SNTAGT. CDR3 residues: CASSFQGLAGDTQYF. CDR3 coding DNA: TGTGCCAGCAGTTTTCAGGGACTAGCGGGGGATACGCAGTATTTT.

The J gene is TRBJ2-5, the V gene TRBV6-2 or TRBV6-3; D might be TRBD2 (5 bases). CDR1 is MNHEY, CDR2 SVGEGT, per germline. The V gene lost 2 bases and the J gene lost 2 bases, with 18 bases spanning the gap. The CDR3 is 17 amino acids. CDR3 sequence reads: CASSYRSGGLQQETQYF. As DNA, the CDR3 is TGTGCCAGCAGTTACCGTTCCGGCGGGCTTCAACAAGAGACCCAGTACTTC.

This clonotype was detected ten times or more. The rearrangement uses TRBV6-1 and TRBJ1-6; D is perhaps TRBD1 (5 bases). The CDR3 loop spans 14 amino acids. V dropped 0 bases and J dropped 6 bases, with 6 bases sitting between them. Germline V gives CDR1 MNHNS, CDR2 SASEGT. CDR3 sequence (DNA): TGTGCCAGCAGTGAAGCCGGGGCTAATTCACCCCTCCACTTT. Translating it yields CASSEAGANSPLHF.

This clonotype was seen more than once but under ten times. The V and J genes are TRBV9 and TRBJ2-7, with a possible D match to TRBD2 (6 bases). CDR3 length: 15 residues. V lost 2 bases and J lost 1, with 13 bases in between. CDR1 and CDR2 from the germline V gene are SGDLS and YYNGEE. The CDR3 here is CASSVSPGSSYEQYF. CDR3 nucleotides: TGTGCCAGCAGCGTTTCCCCCGGGAGTTCCTACGAGCAGTACTTC. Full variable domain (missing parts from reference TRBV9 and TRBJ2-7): DSGVTQTPKHLITATGQRVTLRCSPRSGDLSVYWYQQSLDQGLQFLIQYYNGEERAKGNILERFSAQQFPDLHSELNLSSLELGDSALYFCASSVSPGSSYEQYFGPGTRLTVT.

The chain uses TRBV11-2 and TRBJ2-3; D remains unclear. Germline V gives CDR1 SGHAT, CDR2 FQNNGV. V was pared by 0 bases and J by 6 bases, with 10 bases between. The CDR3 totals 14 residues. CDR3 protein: CASSLEVVFDTQYF. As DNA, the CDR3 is TGTGCCAGCAGCTTAGAGGTAGTCTTTGATACGCAGTATTTT.

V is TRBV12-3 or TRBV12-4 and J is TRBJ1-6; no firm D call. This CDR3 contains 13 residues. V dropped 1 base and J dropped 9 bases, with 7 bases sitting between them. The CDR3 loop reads CASSLVRISPLHF. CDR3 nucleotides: TGTGCCAGCAGTTTAGTGCGGATTTCACCCCTCCACTTT.

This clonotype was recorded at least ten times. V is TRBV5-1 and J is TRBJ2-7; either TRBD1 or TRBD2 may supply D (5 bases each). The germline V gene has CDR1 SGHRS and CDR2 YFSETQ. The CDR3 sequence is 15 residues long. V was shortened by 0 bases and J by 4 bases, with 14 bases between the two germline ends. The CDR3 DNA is TGCGCCAGCAGCTTGGTGGGGACGAGGCGTTACGAGCAGTACTTC. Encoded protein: CASSLVGTRRYEQYF.

The CDR3 DNA reads as TGTGCCAGTAGTACGGAACTGACAATCGAGCAGTTCTTC. Translating gives CASSTELTIEQFF. The chain carries TRBV19 and TRBJ2-1; D gene uncertain. The CDR3 spans 13 residues. The ends were cut back, 4 bases at V and 10 bases at J, with 14 bases in the middle. Germline V gives CDR1 LNHDA, CDR2 SQIVND (reference sequence).

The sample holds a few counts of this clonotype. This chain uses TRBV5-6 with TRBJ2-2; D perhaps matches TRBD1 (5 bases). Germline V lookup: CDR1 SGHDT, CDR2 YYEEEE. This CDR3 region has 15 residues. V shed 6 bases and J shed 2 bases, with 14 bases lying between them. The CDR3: CASTGHGTNTGELFF. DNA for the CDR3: TGTGCCAGCACAGGACACGGCACCAACACCGGGGAGCTGTTTTTT.

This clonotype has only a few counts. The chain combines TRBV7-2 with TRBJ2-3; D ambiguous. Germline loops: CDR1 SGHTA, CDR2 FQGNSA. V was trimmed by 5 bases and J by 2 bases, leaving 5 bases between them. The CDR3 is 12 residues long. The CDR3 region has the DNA TGTGCCAGCAGCACCTACACAGATACGCAGTATTTT. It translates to CASSTYTDTQYF.

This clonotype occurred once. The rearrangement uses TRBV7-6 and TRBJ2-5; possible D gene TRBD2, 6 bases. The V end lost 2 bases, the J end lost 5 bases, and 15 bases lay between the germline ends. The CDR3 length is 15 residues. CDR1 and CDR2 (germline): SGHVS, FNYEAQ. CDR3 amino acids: CASSLMYGSGETQYF. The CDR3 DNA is TGTGCCAGCAGCTTAATGTACGGGAGTGGGGAGACCCAGTACTTC.

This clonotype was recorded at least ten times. CDR3 nucleotide sequence: TGTGCCACCAGTGCCTTTCGGGACACGAACAATGAGCAGTTCTTC. The encoded protein is CATSAFRDTNNEQFF. The chain couples TRBV24-1 to TRBJ2-1; possible D gene TRBD1, 6 bases. The V gene's germline CDR1 is KGHDR and CDR2 SFDVKD. CDR3 length: 15 amino acids. V lost 5 bases and J lost 5, with 15 bases in between.

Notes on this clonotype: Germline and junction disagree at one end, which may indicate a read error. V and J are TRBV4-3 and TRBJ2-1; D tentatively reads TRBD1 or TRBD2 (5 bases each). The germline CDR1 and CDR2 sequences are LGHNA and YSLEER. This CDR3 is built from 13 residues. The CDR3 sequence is CASSQENFRGRLF. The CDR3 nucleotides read TGCGCCAGCAGCCAAGAGAATTTCCGGGGCCGGCTCTTC.

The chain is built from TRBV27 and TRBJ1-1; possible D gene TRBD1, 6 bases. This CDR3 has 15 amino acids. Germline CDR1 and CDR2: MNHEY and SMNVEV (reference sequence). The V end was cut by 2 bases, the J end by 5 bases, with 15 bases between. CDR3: CASSLVSGVGTEAFF. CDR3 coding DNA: TGTGCCAGCAGTTTAGTCTCAGGGGTAGGGACTGAAGCTTTCTTT.

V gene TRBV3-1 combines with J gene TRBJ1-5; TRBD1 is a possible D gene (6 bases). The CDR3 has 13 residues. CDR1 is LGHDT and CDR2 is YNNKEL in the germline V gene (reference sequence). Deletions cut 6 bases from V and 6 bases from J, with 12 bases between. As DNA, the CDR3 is TGTGCCAGCAGTGAACAGGGCCGTCAGCCCCAGCATTTT. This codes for CASSEQGRQPQHF.